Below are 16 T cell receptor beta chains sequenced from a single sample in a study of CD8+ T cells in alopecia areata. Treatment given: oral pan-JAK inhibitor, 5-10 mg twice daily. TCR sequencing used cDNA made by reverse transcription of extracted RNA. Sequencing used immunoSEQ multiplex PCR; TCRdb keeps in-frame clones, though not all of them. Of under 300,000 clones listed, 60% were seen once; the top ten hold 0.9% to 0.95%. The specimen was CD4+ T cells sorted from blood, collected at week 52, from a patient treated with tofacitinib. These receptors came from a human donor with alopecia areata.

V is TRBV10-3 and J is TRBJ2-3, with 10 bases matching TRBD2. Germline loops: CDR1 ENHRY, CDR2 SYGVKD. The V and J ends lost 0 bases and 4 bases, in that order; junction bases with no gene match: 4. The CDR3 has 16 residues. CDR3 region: CAISESPSGGPDTQYF. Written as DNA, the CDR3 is TGTGCCATCAGTGAGTCGCCTAGCGGGGGTCCAGATACGCAGTATTTT.

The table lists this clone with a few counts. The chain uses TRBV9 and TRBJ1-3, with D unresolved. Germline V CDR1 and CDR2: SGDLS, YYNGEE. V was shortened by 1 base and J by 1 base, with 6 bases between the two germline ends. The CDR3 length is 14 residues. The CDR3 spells CASSVTLSGNTIYF. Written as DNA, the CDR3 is TGTGCCAGCAGCGTAACCTTATCTGGAAACACCATATATTTT.

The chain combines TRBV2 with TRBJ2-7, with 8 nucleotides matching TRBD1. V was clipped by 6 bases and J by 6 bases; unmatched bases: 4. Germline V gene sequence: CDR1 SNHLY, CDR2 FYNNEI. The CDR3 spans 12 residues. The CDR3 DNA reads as TGTGCCAGCAGCCTTGACAGGGGCGAGCAGTACTTC. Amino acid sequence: CASSLDRGEQYF.

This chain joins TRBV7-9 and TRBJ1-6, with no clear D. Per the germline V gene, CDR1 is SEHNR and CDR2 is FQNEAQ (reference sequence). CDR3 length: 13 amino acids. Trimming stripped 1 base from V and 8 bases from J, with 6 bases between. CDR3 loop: CASSLEGDSPLHF. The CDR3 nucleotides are TGTGCCAGCAGCTTAGAGGGCGATTCACCCCTCCACTTT.

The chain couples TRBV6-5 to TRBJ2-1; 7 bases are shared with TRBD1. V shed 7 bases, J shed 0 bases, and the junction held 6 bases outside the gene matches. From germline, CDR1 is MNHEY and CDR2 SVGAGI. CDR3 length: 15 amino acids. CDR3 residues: CASKARDSSYNEQFF. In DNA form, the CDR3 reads TGTGCCAGCAAAGCCCGGGACAGCTCCTACAATGAGCAGTTCTTC.

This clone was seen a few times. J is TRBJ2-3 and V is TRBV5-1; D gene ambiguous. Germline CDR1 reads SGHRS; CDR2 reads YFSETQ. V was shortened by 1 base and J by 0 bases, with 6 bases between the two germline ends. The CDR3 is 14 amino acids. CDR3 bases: TGCGCCAGCAGCTTGCCAGCTAGCACAGATACGCAGTATTTT. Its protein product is CASSLPASTDTQYF.

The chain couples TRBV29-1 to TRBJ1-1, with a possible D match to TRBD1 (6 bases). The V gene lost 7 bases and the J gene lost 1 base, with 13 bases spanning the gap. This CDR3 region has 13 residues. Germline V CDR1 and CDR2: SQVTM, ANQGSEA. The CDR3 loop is CSARRGGNTEAFF. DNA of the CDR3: TGCAGCGCCCGGAGGGGGGGGAACACTGAAGCTTTCTTT. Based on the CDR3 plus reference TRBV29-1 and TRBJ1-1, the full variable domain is SAVISQKPSRDICQRGTSLTIQCQVDSQVTMMFWYRQQPGQSLTLIATANQGSEATYESGFVIDKFPISRPNLTFSTLTVSNMSPEDSSIYLCSARRGGNTEAFFGQGTRLTVV.

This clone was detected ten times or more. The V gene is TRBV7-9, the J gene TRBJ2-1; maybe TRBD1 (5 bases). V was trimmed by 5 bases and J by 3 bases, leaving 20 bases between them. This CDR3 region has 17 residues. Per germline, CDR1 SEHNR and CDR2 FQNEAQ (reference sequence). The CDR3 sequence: CASSPNWGSQYYNEQFF. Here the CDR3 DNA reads TGTGCCAGCAGCCCAAATTGGGGCAGCCAATACTACAATGAGCAGTTCTTC.

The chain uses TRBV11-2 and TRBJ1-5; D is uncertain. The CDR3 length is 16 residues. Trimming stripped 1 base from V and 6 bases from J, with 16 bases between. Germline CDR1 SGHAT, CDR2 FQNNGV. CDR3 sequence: CASSLGGSPLSQPQHF. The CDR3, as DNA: TGTGCCAGCAGCTTAGGCGGCTCCCCTCTCTCTCAGCCCCAGCATTTT.

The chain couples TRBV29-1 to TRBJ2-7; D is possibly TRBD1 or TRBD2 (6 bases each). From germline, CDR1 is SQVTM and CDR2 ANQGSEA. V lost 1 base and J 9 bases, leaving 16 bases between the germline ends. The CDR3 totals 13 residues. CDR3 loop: CSVEVGRGGGQYF. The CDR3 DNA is TGCAGCGTTGAAGTAGGACGAGGGGGAGGGCAGTACTTC.

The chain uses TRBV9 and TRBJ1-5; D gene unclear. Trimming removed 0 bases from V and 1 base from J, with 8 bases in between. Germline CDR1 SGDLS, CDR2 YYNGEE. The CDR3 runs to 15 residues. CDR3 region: CASSVGISSNQPQHF. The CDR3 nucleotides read TGTGCCAGCAGCGTAGGGATCTCCAGCAATCAGCCCCAGCATTTT.

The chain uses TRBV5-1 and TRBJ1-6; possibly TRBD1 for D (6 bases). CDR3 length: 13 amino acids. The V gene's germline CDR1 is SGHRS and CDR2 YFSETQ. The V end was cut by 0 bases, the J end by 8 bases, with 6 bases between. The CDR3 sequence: CASSLDRDSPLHF. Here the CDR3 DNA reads TGCGCCAGCAGCTTGGACAGGGATTCACCCCTCCACTTT.

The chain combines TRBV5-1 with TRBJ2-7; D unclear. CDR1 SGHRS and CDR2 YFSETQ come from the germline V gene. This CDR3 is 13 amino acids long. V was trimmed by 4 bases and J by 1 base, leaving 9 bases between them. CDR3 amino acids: CASSLTVSYEQYF. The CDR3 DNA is TGCGCCAGCAGCCTTACCGTTTCCTACGAGCAGTACTTC.

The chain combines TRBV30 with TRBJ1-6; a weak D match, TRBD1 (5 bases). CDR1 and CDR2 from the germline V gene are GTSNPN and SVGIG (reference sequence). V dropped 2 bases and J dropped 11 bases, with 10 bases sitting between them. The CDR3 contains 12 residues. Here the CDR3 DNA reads TGTGCCTGGAGTCCCCAAGGGGCACCCCTCCACTTT. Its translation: CAWSPQGAPLHF.

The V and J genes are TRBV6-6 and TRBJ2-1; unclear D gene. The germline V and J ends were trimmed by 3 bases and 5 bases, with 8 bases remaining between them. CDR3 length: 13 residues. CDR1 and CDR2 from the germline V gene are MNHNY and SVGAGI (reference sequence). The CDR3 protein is CASSYGGHNEQFF. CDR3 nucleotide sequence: TGTGCCAGCAGTTATGGTGGCCACAATGAGCAGTTCTTC.

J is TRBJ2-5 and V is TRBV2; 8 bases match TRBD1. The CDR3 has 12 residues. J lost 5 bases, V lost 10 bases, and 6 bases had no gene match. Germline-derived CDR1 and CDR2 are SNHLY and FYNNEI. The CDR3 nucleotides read TGTGCCATCCAGGACAGGGAGGAGACCCAGTACTTC. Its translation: CAIQDREETQYF.